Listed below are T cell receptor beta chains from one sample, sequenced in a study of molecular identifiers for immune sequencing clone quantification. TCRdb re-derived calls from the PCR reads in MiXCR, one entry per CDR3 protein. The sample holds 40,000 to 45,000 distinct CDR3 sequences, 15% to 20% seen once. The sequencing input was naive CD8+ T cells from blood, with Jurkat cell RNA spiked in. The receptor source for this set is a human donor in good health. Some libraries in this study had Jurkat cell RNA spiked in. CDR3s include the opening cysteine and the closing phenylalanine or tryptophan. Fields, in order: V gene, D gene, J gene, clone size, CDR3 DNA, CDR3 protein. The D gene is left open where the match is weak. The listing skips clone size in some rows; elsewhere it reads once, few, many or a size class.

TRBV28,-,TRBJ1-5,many,TGTGCCAGCAGTTTTGAACGGGGGGGAGATAGCAATCAGCCCCAGCATTTT,CASSFERGGDSNQPQHF
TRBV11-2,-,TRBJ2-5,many,TGTGCCAGCAGCTTAGGCCGGGCTACCCGGGAGACCCAGTACTTC,CASSLGRATRETQYF
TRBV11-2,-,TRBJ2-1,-,TGTGCCAGCGGCTTTCTATCCGAGGACAGAGACTACAATGAGCAGTTCTTC,CASGFLSEDRDYNEQFF
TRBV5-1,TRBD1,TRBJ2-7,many,TGCGCCAGCAGCTCGACAGGGCCCGACTACGAGCAGTACTTC,CASSSTGPDYEQYF
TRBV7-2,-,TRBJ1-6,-,TGTGCCAGCAGCGCAGACAGCCCGAGCTCCTATAATTCACCCCTCCACTTT,CASSADSPSSYNSPLHF
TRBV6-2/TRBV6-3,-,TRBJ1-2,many,TGTGCCAGCAGCCGCGACAGATCTAACTATGGCTACACCTTC,CASSRDRSNYGYTF
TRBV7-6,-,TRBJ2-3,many,TGTGCCAGCAGCCAAGCAGGGCAGGGGTTAACAGATACGCAGTATTTT,CASSQAGQGLTDTQYF
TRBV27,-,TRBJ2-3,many,TGTGCCAGCAGTACCCAGAGCACAGATACGCAGTATTTT,CASSTQSTDTQYF
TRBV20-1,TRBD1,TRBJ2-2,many,TGCAGTGCTAGATCTCCGCGCAGGGGGCGCAACACCGGGGAGCTGTTTTTT,CSARSPRRGRNTGELFF
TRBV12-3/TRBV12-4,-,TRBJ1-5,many,TGTGCCAGCAGTTTCCTTGCAGATACGCAGCATTTT,CASSFLADTQHF
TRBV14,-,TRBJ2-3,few,TGTGCCAGCAGTCCTACATGGTTACCCACAGATACGCAGTATTTT,CASSPTWLPTDTQYF
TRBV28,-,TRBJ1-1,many,TGTGCCAGCACCGGGTTTAGGGCTGAAGCTTTCTTT,CASTGFRAEAFF
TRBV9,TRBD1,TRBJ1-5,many,TGTGCCAGCAGCCCTACAGGGGACCGTCAGCCCCAGCATTTT,CASSPTGDRQPQHF
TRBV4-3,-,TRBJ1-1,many,TGCGCCAGCAGCCAAGGGACAGTGGACACTGAAGCTTTCTTT,CASSQGTVDTEAFF
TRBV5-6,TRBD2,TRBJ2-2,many,TGTGCCAGCAGCCTAGGGACTAGCGGCCTCACCGGGGAGCTGTTTTTT,CASSLGTSGLTGELFF